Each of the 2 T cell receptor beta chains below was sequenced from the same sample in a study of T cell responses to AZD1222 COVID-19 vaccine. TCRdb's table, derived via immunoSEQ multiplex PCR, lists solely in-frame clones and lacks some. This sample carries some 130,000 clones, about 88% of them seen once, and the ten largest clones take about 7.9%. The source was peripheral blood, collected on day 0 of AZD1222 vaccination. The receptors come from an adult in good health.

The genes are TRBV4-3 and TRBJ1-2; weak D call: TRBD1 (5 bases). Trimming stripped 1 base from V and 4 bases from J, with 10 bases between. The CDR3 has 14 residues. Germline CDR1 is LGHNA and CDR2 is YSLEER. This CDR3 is CASSQGVGVYGYTF. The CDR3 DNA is TGCGCCAGCAGCCAAGGAGTAGGGGTCTATGGCTACACCTTC.

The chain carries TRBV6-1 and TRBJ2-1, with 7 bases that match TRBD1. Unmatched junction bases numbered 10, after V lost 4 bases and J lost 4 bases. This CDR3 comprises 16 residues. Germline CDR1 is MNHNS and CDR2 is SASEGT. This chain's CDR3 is CASSGTGGRAYNEQFF. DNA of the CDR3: TGTGCCAGCAGTGGGACAGGCGGTCGAGCTTACAATGAGCAGTTCTTC.